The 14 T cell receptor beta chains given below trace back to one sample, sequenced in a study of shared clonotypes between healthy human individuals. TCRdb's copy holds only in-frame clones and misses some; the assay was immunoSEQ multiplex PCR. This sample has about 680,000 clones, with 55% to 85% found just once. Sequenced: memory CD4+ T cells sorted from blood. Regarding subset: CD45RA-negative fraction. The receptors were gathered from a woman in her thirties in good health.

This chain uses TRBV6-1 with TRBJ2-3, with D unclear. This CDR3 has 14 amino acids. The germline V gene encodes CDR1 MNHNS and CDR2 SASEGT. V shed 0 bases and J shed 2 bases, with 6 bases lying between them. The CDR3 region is CASSEAESTDTQYF. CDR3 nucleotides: TGTGCCAGCAGTGAAGCGGAGTCCACAGATACGCAGTATTTT.

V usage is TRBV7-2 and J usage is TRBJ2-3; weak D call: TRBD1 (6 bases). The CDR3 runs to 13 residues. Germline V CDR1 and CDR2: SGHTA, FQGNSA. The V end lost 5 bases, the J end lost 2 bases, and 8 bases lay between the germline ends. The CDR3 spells CASSQGFTDTQYF. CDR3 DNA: TGTGCCAGCAGCCAGGGGTTCACAGATACGCAGTATTTT.

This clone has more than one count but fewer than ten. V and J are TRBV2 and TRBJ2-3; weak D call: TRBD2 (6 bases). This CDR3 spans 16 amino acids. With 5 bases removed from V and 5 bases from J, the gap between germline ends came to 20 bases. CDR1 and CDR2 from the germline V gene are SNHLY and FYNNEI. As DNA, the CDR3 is TGTGCCAGCAGTTACCCGGGACTCCTCTCTAAAGATACGCAGTATTTT. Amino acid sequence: CASSYPGLLSKDTQYF.

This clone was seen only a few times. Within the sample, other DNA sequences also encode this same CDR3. The CDR3 is CASRLAGVRTDTQYF. CDR3 coding DNA: TGTGCCAGCAGACTAGCGGGAGTTAGAACGGATACGCAGTATTTT. This chain links TRBV27 with TRBJ2-3; 11 nucleotides align to TRBD2. V was clipped by 6 bases and J by 6 bases; unmatched bases: 8. The germline V gene has CDR1 MNHEY and CDR2 SMNVEV (reference sequence). The CDR3 spans 15 residues.

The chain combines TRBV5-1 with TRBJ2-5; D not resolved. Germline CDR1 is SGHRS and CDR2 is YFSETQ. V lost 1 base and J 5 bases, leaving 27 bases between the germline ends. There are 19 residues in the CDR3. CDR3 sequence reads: CASSLNPGSLETLDETQYF. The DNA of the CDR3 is TGCGCCAGCAGCTTGAATCCGGGTAGTTTAGAGACCCTGGATGAGACCCAGTACTTC. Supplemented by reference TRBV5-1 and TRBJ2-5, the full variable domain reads KAGVTQTPRYLIKTRGQQVTLSCSPISGHRSVSWYQQTPGQGLQFLFEYFSETQRNKGNFPGRFSGRQFSNSRSEMNVSTLELGDSALYLCASSLNPGSLETLDETQYFGPGTRLLVL.

CDR3 nucleotide sequence: TGTGCCAGCAGTTTTGGATCTGGGGGTATCTATGGCTACACCTTC. Translated, it gives CASSFGSGGIYGYTF. The chain recombines TRBV28 with TRBJ1-2; tentatively, D is TRBD1 (5 bases). The germline gives CDR1 MDHEN, CDR2 SYDVKM. Trimming pared 3 bases from V and 4 bases from J, leaving 15 bases between. This CDR3 has 15 residues.

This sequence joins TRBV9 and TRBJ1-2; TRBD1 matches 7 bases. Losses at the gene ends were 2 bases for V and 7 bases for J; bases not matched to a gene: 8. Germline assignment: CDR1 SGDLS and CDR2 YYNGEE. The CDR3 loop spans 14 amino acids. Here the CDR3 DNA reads TGTGCCAGCAGCGTCTTACAGGGGTCTACTGGCTACACCTTC. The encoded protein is CASSVLQGSTGYTF.

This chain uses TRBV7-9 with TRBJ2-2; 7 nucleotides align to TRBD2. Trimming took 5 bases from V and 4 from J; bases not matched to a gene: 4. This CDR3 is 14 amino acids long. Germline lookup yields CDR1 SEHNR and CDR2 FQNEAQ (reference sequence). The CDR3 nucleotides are TGTGCCAGCAGCGACGGGACTACCACCGGGGAGCTGTTTTTT. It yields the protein CASSDGTTTGELFF.

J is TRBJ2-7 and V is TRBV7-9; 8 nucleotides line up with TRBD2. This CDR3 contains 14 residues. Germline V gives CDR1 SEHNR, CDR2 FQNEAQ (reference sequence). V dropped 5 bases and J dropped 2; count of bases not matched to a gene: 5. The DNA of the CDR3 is TGTGCCAGCAGCCCAAGCGGGGGAACCTACGAGCAGTACTTC. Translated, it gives CASSPSGGTYEQYF. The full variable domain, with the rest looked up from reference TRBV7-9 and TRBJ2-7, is DTGVSQNPRHKITKRGQNVTFRCDPISEHNRLYWYRQTLGQGPEFLTYFQNEAQLEKSRLLSDRFSAERPKGSFSTLEIQRTEQGDSAMYLCASSPSGGTYEQYFGPGTRLTVT.

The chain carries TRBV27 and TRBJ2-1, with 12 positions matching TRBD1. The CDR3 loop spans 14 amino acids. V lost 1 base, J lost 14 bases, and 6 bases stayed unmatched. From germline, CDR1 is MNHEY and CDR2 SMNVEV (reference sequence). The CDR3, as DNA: TGTGCCAGCAGTTTATTGGGGACAGGGGGCTTGGAGTTCTTC. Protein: CASSLLGTGGLEFF.

CDR3 in DNA: TGTGCCAGTTCCCCGGACCAACCCATTCTTTTTGCGGATACGCAGTATTTT. Translation: CASSPDQPILFADTQYF. The chain couples TRBV11-3 to TRBJ2-3; D not certain. The CDR3 length is 17 residues. Germline V lookup: CDR1 SGHNT, CDR2 YENEEA. The V end lost 9 bases, the J end lost 6 bases, and 28 bases lay between the germline ends.

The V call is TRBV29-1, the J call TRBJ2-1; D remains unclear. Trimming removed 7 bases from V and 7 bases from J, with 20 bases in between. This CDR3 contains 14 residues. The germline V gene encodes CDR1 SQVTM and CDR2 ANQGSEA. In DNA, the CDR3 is TGCAGCGCTTCAAGTCCGGGCCAACAAAATGAGCAGTTCTTC. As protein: CSASSPGQQNEQFF.

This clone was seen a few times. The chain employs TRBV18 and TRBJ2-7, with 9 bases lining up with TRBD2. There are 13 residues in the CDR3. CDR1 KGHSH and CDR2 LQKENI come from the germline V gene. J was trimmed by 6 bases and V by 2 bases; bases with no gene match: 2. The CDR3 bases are TGTGCCAGCTCACCAGGCGGGAGGGTCGAGCAGTACTTC. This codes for CASSPGGRVEQYF.

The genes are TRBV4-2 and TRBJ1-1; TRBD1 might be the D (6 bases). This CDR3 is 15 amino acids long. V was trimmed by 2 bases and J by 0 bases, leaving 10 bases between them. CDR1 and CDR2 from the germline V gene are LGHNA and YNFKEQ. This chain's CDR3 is CASSQRGGLNTEAFF. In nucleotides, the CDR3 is TGTGCCAGCAGCCAAAGGGGGGGTCTGAACACTGAAGCTTTCTTT.